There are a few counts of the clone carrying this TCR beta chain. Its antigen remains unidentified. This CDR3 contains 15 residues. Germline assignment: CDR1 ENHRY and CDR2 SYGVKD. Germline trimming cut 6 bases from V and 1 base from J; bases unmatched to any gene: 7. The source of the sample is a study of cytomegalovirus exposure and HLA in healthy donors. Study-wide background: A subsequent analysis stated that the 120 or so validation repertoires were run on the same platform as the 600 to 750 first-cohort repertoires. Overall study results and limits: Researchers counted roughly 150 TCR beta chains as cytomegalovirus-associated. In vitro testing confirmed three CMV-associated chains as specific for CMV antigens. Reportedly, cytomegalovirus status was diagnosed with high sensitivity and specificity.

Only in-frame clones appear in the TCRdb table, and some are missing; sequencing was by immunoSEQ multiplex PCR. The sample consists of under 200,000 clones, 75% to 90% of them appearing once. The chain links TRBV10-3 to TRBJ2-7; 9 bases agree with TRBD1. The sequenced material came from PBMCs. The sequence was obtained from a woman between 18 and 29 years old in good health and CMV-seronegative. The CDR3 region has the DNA TGTGCCATCAGCCCGGACAGGGGCACTTCCTACGAGCAGTACTTC. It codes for CAISPDRGTSYEQYF.